These 24 T cell receptor beta chains were sequenced from one sample in a study of blood T cell repertoires in COVID-19. Libraries were prepared by immunoSEQ multiplex PCR; TCRdb keeps only in-frame clonotypes and omits some of them. The table includes a few hundred thousand clones, more than 70% detected once. What was sequenced was PBMCs or T cells enriched from blood (not recorded which). The receptors here all came from a middle-aged man in a cohort exposed to, infected with or recovered from COVID-19 (not recorded which).

The V call is TRBV5-1, the J call TRBJ2-4, with TRBD2 as a possible D gene (6 bases). Germline V gene data show CDR1 as SGHRS and CDR2 as YFSETQ. Trimming left V 4 bases short and J 0 bases short, with 11 bases between. The length of the CDR3 is 15 residues. This CDR3 is CASSGDGGAKNIQYF. In nucleotides, the CDR3 is TGCGCCAGCAGCGGAGACGGGGGAGCCAAAAACATTCAGTACTTC. Based on the CDR3 plus reference TRBV5-1 and TRBJ2-4, the full variable domain is KAGVTQTPRYLIKTRGQQVTLSCSPISGHRSVSWYQQTPGQGLQFLFEYFSETQRNKGNFPGRFSGRQFSNSRSEMNVSTLELGDSALYLCASSGDGGAKNIQYFGAGTRLSVL.

The J gene is TRBJ1-3, the V gene TRBV7-9; D is undetermined. The germline gives CDR1 SEHNR, CDR2 FQNEAQ (reference sequence). The V and J ends lost 5 bases and 3 bases respectively, with 8 bases between them. The CDR3 consists of 13 residues. CDR3 in amino acids: CASSPPGGNTIYF. The DNA of the CDR3 is TGTGCCAGCAGCCCCCCCGGTGGAAACACCATATATTTT.

J is TRBJ1-3 and V is TRBV13, with D perhaps matching TRBD1 (5 bases). The CDR3 extends over 16 amino acids. V was pared by 4 bases and J by 1 base, with 14 bases between. The germline gives CDR1 PRHDT, CDR2 FYEKMQ (reference sequence). In nucleotides, the CDR3 is TGTGCCAGCAGCTCCCGGGACGGAGGGTCTGGAAACACCATATATTTT. Translated, it gives CASSSRDGGSGNTIYF.

The chain joins TRBV5-6 to TRBJ1-5, with a tentative D call TRBD1 (6 bases). The CDR3 is 15 amino acids. CDR1 and CDR2 (germline): SGHDT, YYEEEE. Trimming took off 3 bases at V and 2 bases at J, with 12 bases between the two ends. CDR3 sequence (DNA): TGTGCCAGCAGCTCCAGGGGTTTCGGCAATCAGCCCCAGCATTTT. As protein: CASSSRGFGNQPQHF.

CDR3 nucleotide sequence: TGTGCCACCAGTGATTCGGACAGGAGCTACAATGAGCAGTTCTTC. Translating gives CATSDSDRSYNEQFF. The V gene is TRBV24-1, the J gene TRBJ2-1; 7 bases align to TRBD1. The CDR3 spans 15 residues. The trim removed 2 bases at V and 3 bases at J, leaving 3 bases unmatched. Germline CDR1 KGHDR, CDR2 SFDVKD.

This clone was recorded once. This chain joins TRBV2 and TRBJ2-1; TRBD2 aligns across 8 bases. Germline-derived CDR1 and CDR2 are SNHLY and FYNNEI. V was pared by 8 bases and J by 3 bases, with 6 bases of the junction left unmatched. This CDR3 contains 14 residues. The CDR3 nucleotides are TGTGCCAGCGGTACTAGCGGAAGCTACAATGAGCAGTTCTTC. Protein sequence: CASGTSGSYNEQFF. Full variable domain (missing parts from reference TRBV2 and TRBJ2-1): EPEVTQTPSHQVTQMGQEVILRCVPISNHLYFYWYRQILGQKVEFLVSFYNNEISEKSEIFDDQFSVERPDGSNFTLKIRSTKLEDSAMYFCASGTSGSYNEQFFGPGTRLTVL.

This chain joins TRBV29-1 and TRBJ1-2, with 8 bases matching TRBD1. CDR1 SQVTM and CDR2 ANQGSEA come from the germline V gene. The CDR3 sequence is 13 residues long. Losses at the gene ends were 6 bases for V and 7 bases for J; bases not matched to a gene: 10. CDR3 protein: CSVRTGPQAGYTF. CDR3 coding DNA: TGCAGCGTCAGGACAGGGCCTCAGGCTGGCTACACCTTC.

The rearrangement uses TRBV11-1 and TRBJ1-1; no reliable D call. The CDR3 runs to 13 residues. V was clipped by 6 bases and J by 1 base, with 9 bases between them. Looked up from germline, CDR1 is SGHAT and CDR2 is FQDESV (reference sequence). The CDR3 coding sequence is TGTGCCAGCAGGACTGGGTGGAACACTGAAGCTTTCTTT. Encoded protein: CASRTGWNTEAFF. The full variable domain, rest sourced from reference TRBV11-1 and TRBJ1-1, is EAEVAQSPRYKITEKSQAVAFWCDPISGHATLYWYRQILGQGPELLVQFQDESVVDDSQLPKDRFSAERLKGVDSTLKIQPAELGDSAMYLCASRTGWNTEAFFGQGTRLTVV.

CDR3 nucleotides: TGTGCCAGCAGCTTAGGCCCGGGAATAGCGGGAGCTACTGATACGCAGTATTTT. Translated, it gives CASSLGPGIAGATDTQYF. This rearrangement joins TRBV13 to TRBJ2-3; TRBD2 aligns across 9 bases. Per germline, CDR1 PRHDT and CDR2 FYEKMQ (reference sequence). The CDR3 runs to 18 residues. V was pared by 0 bases and J by 6 bases, with 13 bases of the junction left unmatched.

The rearrangement links TRBV5-1 to TRBJ2-6; D uncertain. Germline CDR1 is SGHRS and CDR2 is YFSETQ. CDR3 length: 15 amino acids. V lost 4 bases, J lost 3 bases, and 11 bases lay in between. The CDR3 DNA follows: TGCGCCAGCAGCCCCCTCGGTGGTGGGGCCAACGTCCTGACTTTC. Translating it yields CASSPLGGGANVLTF.

This clone was seen a few times. This chain links TRBV18 with TRBJ1-1; tentatively, D is TRBD1 (6 bases). This CDR3 is 16 amino acids long. Trimming removed 3 bases from V and 4 bases from J, with 18 bases in between. CDR1 KGHSH and CDR2 LQKENI come from the germline V gene. The CDR3 coding sequence is TGTGCCAGCTCACCGTGGAGCAGGGGATTGAGCACTGAAGCTTTCTTT. Its protein is CASSPWSRGLSTEAFF.

The chain recombines TRBV18 with TRBJ2-1, with TRBD2 matching over 10 bases. Germline CDR1 and CDR2: KGHSH and LQKENI. This CDR3 contains 20 residues. Trimming took 0 bases from V and 0 from J; bases not matched to a gene: 11. CDR3: CASSPPGRASGRSSYNEQFF. In DNA, the CDR3 is TGTGCCAGCTCACCACCAGGGAGGGCTAGCGGGAGAAGCTCCTACAATGAGCAGTTCTTC.

This clone was detected once. Within the sample, other DNA sequences also encode this same CDR3. The chain employs TRBV5-6 and TRBJ1-2; D not certain. V lost 4 bases and J 2 bases, leaving 9 bases between the germline ends. Germline values: CDR1 SGHDT, CDR2 YYEEEE. This CDR3 is built from 13 residues. CDR3 DNA: TGTGCCAGCAGCCTTCGAGGGAACTATGGCTACACCTTC. Its translation is CASSLRGNYGYTF.

The chain combines TRBV14 with TRBJ1-2; no definite D call. The CDR3 is 13 residues long. Per germline, CDR1 SGHDN and CDR2 FVKESK. V lost 1 base and J lost 6, with 9 bases in between. CDR3 amino acids: CASSQVASNGYTF. CDR3 nucleotides: TGTGCCAGCAGCCAAGTAGCTTCGAATGGCTACACCTTC.

For the CDR3, the DNA is TGCAGCGCCCTGACAGGGGGCAATCAGCCCCAGCATTTT. As protein: CSALTGGNQPQHF. This chain connects TRBV29-1 to TRBJ1-5; 8 bases align to TRBD1. V lost 7 bases to trimming and J lost 2 bases; unmatched junction nucleotides: 4. The germline gives CDR1 SQVTM, CDR2 ANQGSEA. The CDR3 runs 13 residues.

The chain's CDR3 is CASGRQGFNEKLFF. In DNA form, the CDR3 reads TGTGCCAGCGGACGACAGGGCTTTAATGAAAAACTGTTTTTT. V is TRBV6-5 and J is TRBJ1-4; 7 nucleotides agree with TRBD1. The germline gives CDR1 MNHEY, CDR2 SVGAGI. V lost 8 bases and J lost 4; bases outside the gene matches: 7. This CDR3 contains 14 residues.

This clone was seen only once. V and J are TRBV24-1 and TRBJ2-7; D not resolved. Trimming removed 3 bases from V and 2 bases from J, with 13 bases in between. Germline assignment: CDR1 KGHDR and CDR2 SFDVKD. This CDR3 is built from 15 residues. DNA of the CDR3: TGTGCCACCAGTGATCCTAATGAGCCCGCCTACGAGCAGTACTTC. Amino acids: CATSDPNEPAYEQYF.

This chain joins TRBV27 and TRBJ1-1; 8 nucleotides agree with TRBD1. V shed 5 bases, J shed 0 bases, and the junction held 5 bases outside the gene matches. The CDR3 has 15 residues. CDR1 MNHEY and CDR2 SMNVEV come from the germline V gene (reference sequence). In DNA form, the CDR3 reads TGTGCCAGCAGTGATGGGGACAGGATGAACACTGAAGCTTTCTTT. The encoded protein is CASSDGDRMNTEAFF.

The V and J genes are TRBV6-5 and TRBJ2-1, with D tentatively TRBD1 (5 bases). V shed 2 bases and J shed 3 bases, with 14 bases lying between them. There are 16 residues in the CDR3. The germline gives CDR1 MNHEY, CDR2 SVGAGI. CDR3: CASSYKTTAFYNEQFF. The CDR3 DNA reads as TGTGCCAGCAGTTACAAAACGACAGCTTTCTACAATGAGCAGTTCTTC.

The V gene is TRBV30, the J gene TRBJ1-1; no definite D call. V lost 3 bases and J 1 base, leaving 6 bases between the germline ends. The CDR3 loop spans 12 amino acids. CDR1 is GTSNPN, CDR2 SVGIG, per germline (reference sequence). The CDR3 sequence: CAWRMANTEAFF. The DNA for the CDR3 is TGTGCCTGGAGAATGGCGAACACTGAAGCTTTCTTT. The complete variable domain, with remaining parts taken from reference TRBV30 and TRBJ1-1, reads SQTIHQWPATLVQPVGSPLSLECTVEGTSNPNLYWYRQAAGRGLQLLFYSVGIGQISSEVPQNLSASRPQDRQFILSSKKLLLSDSGFYLCAWRMANTEAFFGQGTRLTVV.

The chain employs TRBV19 and TRBJ1-5, with D hard to call. Germline CDR1 is LNHDA and CDR2 is SQIVND (reference sequence). The CDR3 is 17 residues long. V dropped 2 bases and J dropped 2 bases, with 16 bases sitting between them. In nucleotides, the CDR3 is TGTGCCAGTAGTATATCTAACACGGGAAGGGGCAATCAGCCCCAGCATTTT. Residues: CASSISNTGRGNQPQHF.

This sequence joins TRBV7-9 and TRBJ2-3, with 8 bases matching TRBD2. Germline CDR1 SEHNR, CDR2 FQNEAQ (reference sequence). Trimming removed 4 bases from V and 6 bases from J; junction bases left unmatched: 9. The CDR3 extends over 15 amino acids. CDR3 loop: CASSSKSGSGDTQYF. CDR3 coding DNA: TGTGCCAGCAGCTCCAAGAGCGGGAGTGGGGATACGCAGTATTTT.

CDR3 in DNA: TGCGCCAGCAGCTTGGGACAGGGGGTCACCGGGGAGCTGTTTTTT. The encoded protein is CASSLGQGVTGELFF. The gene calls are TRBV5-1 and TRBJ2-2; 9 bases are a match to TRBD1. After removal of 0 bases from V and 4 bases from J, the junction contained 1 base not matched to a gene. The CDR3 is made up of 15 amino acids. The V gene's germline CDR1 is SGHRS and CDR2 YFSETQ.

This chain connects TRBV4-2 to TRBJ1-1, with 10 nucleotides matching TRBD1. Germline CDR1 LGHNA, CDR2 YNFKEQ. The CDR3 contains 14 residues. J gave up 11 bases and V 0 bases, and 6 bases lay outside the gene matches. In DNA, the CDR3 is TGTGCCAGCAGCCAAGAGCAGGGGACAGGGGAGGCTTTCTTT. It encodes CASSQEQGTGEAFF.